These T cell receptor beta chains were read from a single sample in a study of CD8 T cells in ankylosing spondylitis. MiXCR, run by TCRdb on the 5' RACE reads, gives a single entry per CDR3 protein. The data show over 600,000 distinct CDR3 sequences, with 15% to 20% seen just once and 19% held by the top ten. Sequenced input: blood, either unsorted or a sorted T cell fraction (not recorded which). These receptors came from a male donor with ankylosing spondylitis. CDR3s leave out the opening cysteine and the closing phenylalanine or tryptophan. The listing skips clone size in some rows; elsewhere it reads once, few, many or a size class.

V gene	clone size	J gene	CDR3 protein
TRBV5-1	NA	TRBJ1-2	ASSTDSSYGYT
TRBV7-2	few	TRBJ2-7	ASSPRPGLTSYEQY
TRBV29-1	few	TRBJ1-1	SVESGVGLTEAF
TRBV12-3/TRBV12-4	many	TRBJ1-1	ASSFRGGTNTEAF
TRBV24-1	NA	TRBJ2-1	ATSESGIGVNEQF
TRBV7-2	NA	TRBJ1-6	ASSPHGQGVSPLH
TRBV7-9	NA	TRBJ2-5	ASSLTSGGMETQY
TRBV4-2	many	TRBJ2-4	ASSPLAGKNIQY
TRBV7-3	NA	TRBJ2-4	ASRPSGGSNIQY
TRBV5-6	few	TRBJ2-5	ASSPSGSFAETQY
TRBV12-3/TRBV12-4	many	TRBJ2-2	ASTRTGTGELF
TRBV6-1	few	TRBJ2-7	ASSTRTGRARYEQY
TRBV12-3/TRBV12-4	many	TRBJ1-2	ASMTPGDYGYT
TRBV7-2	many	TRBJ2-7	ASSLVGGSSYEQY
TRBV25-1	many	TRBJ1-1	ASSEWKGSSEAF
TRBV29-1	few	TRBJ2-7	SVAPQGVEQY
TRBV18	NA	TRBJ2-1	ASSSGTEQF
TRBV5-5	NA	TRBJ2-7	ASSPGRHRGSYEQY
TRBV20-1	NA	TRBJ1-1	SARLGANAEAF
TRBV29-1	NA	TRBJ1-2	SVRGFMGSNYGYT
TRBV5-1	NA	TRBJ1-6	ASSSGAGGTNSPLH
TRBV7-2	few	TRBJ2-2	ASSRRAGELF
TRBV5-8	few	TRBJ2-3	ASSLPGQQITDTQY
TRBV20-1	few	TRBJ1-2	SASLVGGYT
TRBV20-1	NA	TRBJ2-5	SAGRDTQETQY
TRBV21-1	NA	TRBJ2-1	APEGSYNEQF
TRBV6-1	NA	TRBJ2-3	ASRDSASTDTQY
TRBV5-1	few	TRBJ2-4	ASSLRGQGYSKNIQY
TRBV30	few	TRBJ1-6	AWSVGASSSPLH
TRBV15	NA	TRBJ1-5	ATSRALGNQPQH
TRBV13	NA	TRBJ2-1	ASSFEGQGRNEQF
TRBV12-3/TRBV12-4	many	TRBJ2-7	ASSFGLTYEQY
TRBV3-1	NA	TRBJ2-2	ASSQRQSLPNTGELF
TRBV25-1	many	TRBJ1-2	ASRGTGNYGYT
TRBV5-1	NA	TRBJ1-1	ASSLGIGANTEAF
TRBV3-1	few	TRBJ1-1	ASRQHGGTEAF
TRBV4-2	NA	TRBJ2-2	ASSQDIRLAGNTGELF
TRBV3-1	few	TRBJ1-5	ASSQLGGEPQH
TRBV18	NA	TRBJ2-7	ASSYSPGTTYEQY
TRBV7-3	few	TRBJ2-3	ASSLGFGVADTQY
TRBV5-1	NA	TRBJ2-5	ASSPDYAETQY
TRBV12-3/TRBV12-4	NA	TRBJ1-4	ASRRRTARNEKLF
TRBV5-1	NA	TRBJ2-3	ASSSGQRTTDTQY
TRBV27	NA	TRBJ2-2	ASRSRDTGELF
TRBV5-6	NA	TRBJ2-5	ASSLGHGGETQY
TRBV6-1	NA	TRBJ2-1	ASSPRATDRVAYNEQF
TRBV7-2	few	TRBJ2-3	ASSLKAGDADTQY
TRBV5-1	NA	TRBJ2-1	ASSLGPAGGIREQF
TRBV27	many	TRBJ2-7	ASSLGTDSYEQY
TRBV20-1	few	TRBJ2-3	SARDPRVEDTQY
TRBV6-2/TRBV6-3	NA	TRBJ2-1	ASSSLLAELYNEQF
TRBV2	NA	TRBJ2-3	ASNPRQGANRWADTQY
TRBV18	NA	TRBJ2-1	ASSPWEGHTGNEQF
TRBV6-1	few	TRBJ1-4	ASSKRQGGEKLF
TRBV29-1	many	TRBJ2-3	SVEVGAGTDTQY
TRBV4-3	few	TRBJ2-1	ASSQDLASEQF
TRBV5-6	NA	TRBJ2-7	ASSLLAPPGSYEQY
TRBV25-1	NA	TRBJ1-4	ASSVLGEKLF
TRBV5-1	NA	TRBJ2-2	ASTPIGGPSGGELF